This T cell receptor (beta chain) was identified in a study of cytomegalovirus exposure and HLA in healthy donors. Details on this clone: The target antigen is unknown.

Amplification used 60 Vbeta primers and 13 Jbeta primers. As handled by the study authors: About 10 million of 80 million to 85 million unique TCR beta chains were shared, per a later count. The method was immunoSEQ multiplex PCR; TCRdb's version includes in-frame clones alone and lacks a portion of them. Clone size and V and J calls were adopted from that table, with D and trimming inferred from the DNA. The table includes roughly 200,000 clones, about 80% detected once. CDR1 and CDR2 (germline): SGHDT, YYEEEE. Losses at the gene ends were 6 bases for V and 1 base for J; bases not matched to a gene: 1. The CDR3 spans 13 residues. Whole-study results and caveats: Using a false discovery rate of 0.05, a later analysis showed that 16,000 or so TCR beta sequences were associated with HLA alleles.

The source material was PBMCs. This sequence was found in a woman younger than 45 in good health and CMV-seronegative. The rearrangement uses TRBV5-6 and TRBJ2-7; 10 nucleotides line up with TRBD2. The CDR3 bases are TGTGCCAGCACTAGCGGGAGTTCCTACGAGCAGTACTTC. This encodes CASTSGSSYEQYF.